This passage covers 23 T cell receptor beta chains from one sample sequenced in a study of control samples from healthy donors and cancer patients. Sequenced by immunoSEQ multiplex PCR; TCRdb stores in-frame clones only, minus some. The profile shows 100,000 to 150,000 clones, 85% to 95% of them singletons. Sequencing input: PBMCs. All receptors come from an elderly man with head and neck cancer.

The chain combines TRBV2 with TRBJ1-2; 7 bases fit TRBD1. The V and J ends lost 5 bases and 4 bases, in that order; junction bases with no gene match: 4. CDR1 SNHLY and CDR2 FYNNEI come from the germline V gene. This CDR3 region has 13 residues. The CDR3 DNA reads TGTGCCAGCAGTCTGGACAGGAGCTATGGCTACACCTTC. Its protein product is CASSLDRSYGYTF.

The chain couples TRBV5-6 to TRBJ2-1; tentatively, D is TRBD2 (5 bases). Germline V gene lookup returns CDR1 SGHDT and CDR2 YYEEEE. Trimming removed 4 bases from V and 0 bases from J, with 14 bases in between. The CDR3 length is 16 residues. The DNA of the CDR3 is TGTGCCAGCAGCCCCGAGAGGGTTAGCTCCTACAATGAGCAGTTCTTC. As protein: CASSPERVSSYNEQFF.

The chain combines TRBV6-1 with TRBJ1-2, with 7 bases lining up with TRBD1. Germline CDR1 reads MNHNS; CDR2 reads SASEGT. The CDR3 extends over 14 amino acids. Unmatched junction bases numbered 1, after V lost 2 bases and J lost 1 base. The CDR3 region has the DNA TGTGCCAGCAGTGAAAACAGGGGTAACTATGGCTACACCTTC. Translating gives CASSENRGNYGYTF.

The CDR3 coding sequence is TGTGCCAGCAGCTTAGATGGGGGAAGAGCTTTCTTT. It specifies CASSLDGGRAFF. This chain joins TRBV11-3 and TRBJ1-1; maybe TRBD1 (5 bases). The CDR3 is made up of 12 amino acids. Germline CDR1 reads SGHNT; CDR2 reads YENEEA. Trimming removed 0 bases at V and 10 bases at J, with 9 bases between.

This chain uses TRBV2 with TRBJ2-2; 10 nucleotides align to TRBD1. The CDR3 is 15 residues long. The germline CDR1 and CDR2 sequences are SNHLY and FYNNEI. With V trimmed by 6 bases and J by 3 bases, 4 bases remained unmatched. CDR3 bases: TGTGCCAGCAGCGGACAGGGGGTTGACACCGGGGAGCTGTTTTTT. Encoded protein: CASSGQGVDTGELFF.

This chain uses TRBV6-6 with TRBJ2-3; TRBD2 aligns across 7 bases. CDR3 length: 14 amino acids. The germline V gene has CDR1 MNHNY and CDR2 SVGAGI (reference sequence). Trimming removed 6 bases from V and 1 base from J; junction bases left unmatched: 4. Here the CDR3 DNA reads TGTGCCAGCAGGGGGGGGAGGGGCACAGATACGCAGTATTTT. Its translation: CASRGGRGTDTQYF.

The chain recombines TRBV5-6 with TRBJ2-4; possible D gene TRBD1, 5 bases. Between the trimmed V and J ends, which lost 1 base and 3 bases, there was a span of 20 bases. CDR3 length equals 18 residues. Germline V lookup: CDR1 SGHDT, CDR2 YYEEEE. The CDR3 reads CASSLYARQGNDKNIQYF. The DNA for the CDR3 is TGTGCCAGCAGCTTGTATGCGCGGCAGGGTAACGACAAAAACATTCAGTACTTC.

This sequence joins TRBV6-6 and TRBJ1-6, with 8 nucleotides matching TRBD1. V shed 4 bases, J shed 8 bases, and the junction held 10 bases outside the gene matches. Germline CDR1 reads MNHNY; CDR2 reads SVGAGI (reference sequence). The CDR3 sequence is 16 residues long. The CDR3 sequence is CASSSGQGKVDSPLHF. The CDR3, as DNA: TGTGCCAGCAGTTCCGGACAGGGCAAGGTGGATTCACCCCTCCACTTT.

The chain combines TRBV19 with TRBJ1-3; TRBD1 might be the D (5 bases). In germline, CDR1 is LNHDA, CDR2 SQIVND (reference sequence). This CDR3 has 14 residues. The V gene lost 7 bases and the J gene lost 3 bases, with 13 bases spanning the gap. CDR3 nucleotides: TGTGCCAGTAAAAGCGGGGCTAGTGGAAACACCATATATTTT. Its translation is CASKSGASGNTIYF.

The chain employs TRBV7-6 and TRBJ1-3; unclear D gene. CDR1 SGHVS and CDR2 FNYEAQ come from the germline V gene. The CDR3 loop spans 16 amino acids. V was cut by 1 base and J by 3 bases, with 13 bases left in between. CDR3: CASSLDAAGFGNTIYF. CDR3 DNA: TGTGCCAGCAGCTTAGATGCGGCAGGATTTGGAAACACCATATATTTT. The full variable domain, rest sourced from reference TRBV7-6 and TRBJ1-3, is GAGVSQSPRYKVTKRGQDVALRCDPISGHVSLYWYRQALGQGPEFLTYFNYEAQQDKSGLPNDRFSAERPEGSISTLTIQRTEQRDSAMYRCASSLDAAGFGNTIYFGEGSWLTVV.

This rearrangement joins TRBV25-1 to TRBJ1-1, with D tentatively TRBD1 (5 bases). Trimming removed 3 bases at V and 0 bases at J, with 8 bases between. Germline CDR1 MGHDK, CDR2 SYGVNS. This CDR3 has 14 amino acids. The CDR3 sequence: CASSEDTLNTEAFF. The CDR3 nucleotides read TGTGCCAGCAGTGAGGACACATTGAACACTGAAGCTTTCTTT.

V is TRBV30 and J is TRBJ1-6; D might be TRBD1 (5 bases). CDR3 length equals 14 residues. Per germline, CDR1 GTSNPN and CDR2 SVGIG (reference sequence). Trimming took 5 bases from V and 7 from J, leaving 15 bases between them. The CDR3 spells CAWDQPGRNSPLHF. CDR3 nucleotides: TGTGCCTGGGATCAACCGGGACGGAATTCACCCCTCCACTTT.

This rearrangement joins TRBV7-2 to TRBJ2-5; no clear D gene. The CDR3 extends over 14 amino acids. CDR1 and CDR2 (germline): SGHTA, FQGNSA. V lost 5 bases and J lost 2, with 12 bases in between. The CDR3 DNA reads as TGTGCCAGCAGCACCTGGAAACCACAAGAGACCCAGTACTTC. Residues: CASSTWKPQETQYF. Filled out from reference TRBV7-2 and TRBJ2-5, the complete variable domain reads GAGVSQSPSNKVTEKGKDVELRCDPISGHTALYWYRQSLGQGLEFLIYFQGNSAPDKSGLPSDRFSAERTGGSVSTLTIQRTQQEDSAVYLCASSTWKPQETQYFGPGTRLLVL.

CDR3 loop: CASSFGLQGKETQYF. CDR3 coding DNA: TGTGCCAGCAGCTTCGGGCTACAGGGGAAGGAGACCCAGTACTTC. This chain uses TRBV5-8 with TRBJ2-5, with TRBD1 matching over 7 bases. CDR3 length equals 15 residues. Germline lookup yields CDR1 SGHTS and CDR2 YDEGEE. V lost 2 bases to trimming and J lost 5 bases; unmatched junction nucleotides: 9.

The V call is TRBV14, the J call TRBJ2-3, with D uncertain. The V end lost 4 bases, the J end lost 0 bases, and 11 bases lay between the germline ends. CDR3 length: 15 amino acids. CDR1 and CDR2 from the germline V gene are SGHDN and FVKESK. CDR3 nucleotide sequence: TGTGCCAGCAGCCCCCTTGGGCGTAGCACAGATACGCAGTATTTT. It codes for CASSPLGRSTDTQYF.

The chain has TRBV12-3 or TRBV12-4 and TRBJ1-1; 7 bases align to TRBD1. V lost 2 bases, J lost 8 bases, and 5 bases stayed unmatched. This CDR3 is built from 13 residues. The CDR3 sequence: CASSLSRGGEAFF. DNA of the CDR3: TGTGCCAGCAGTTTATCCAGGGGGGGAGAAGCTTTCTTT.

J is TRBJ2-3 and V is TRBV5-1, with 10 bases matching TRBD2. This CDR3 comprises 16 residues. Germline V CDR1 and CDR2: SGHRS, YFSETQ. J lost 3 bases, V lost 4 bases, and 8 bases had no gene match. CDR3 amino acids: CASSTGLAVRTDTQYF. The CDR3 DNA is TGCGCCAGCAGCACCGGACTAGCGGTTAGGACAGATACGCAGTATTTT.

On this clone itself: Sequence at one end of the junction differs from germline and may be a read error. The chain is built from TRBV12-3 or TRBV12-4 and TRBJ2-7; 7 bases are shared with TRBD1. The CDR3 covers 13 residues. The chain's CDR3 is CASSLYEGALPDF. DNA for the CDR3: TGTGCCAGCAGTTTATATGAGGGGGCGCTTCCCGACTTC.

This sequence joins TRBV28 and TRBJ2-3; 8 nucleotides match TRBD1. Per germline, CDR1 MDHEN and CDR2 SYDVKM. Losses at the gene ends were 2 bases for V and 8 bases for J; bases not matched to a gene: 9. The CDR3 is 15 residues long. The CDR3 loop reads CASSLPGQAQATQYF. The CDR3, as DNA: TGTGCCAGCAGTTTACCGGGACAGGCTCAAGCTACGCAGTATTTT.

The chain carries TRBV7-2 and TRBJ2-3; 9 bases are a match to TRBD1. The junction had 4 bases not matched to a gene; V was cut back by 5 bases and J by 4 bases. The V gene's germline CDR1 is SGHTA and CDR2 FQGNSA. The CDR3 spans 14 residues. In nucleotides, the CDR3 is TGTGCCAGCAGCCTCCGACAGGGGGCAGATACGCAGTATTTT. Translated: CASSLRQGADTQYF.

The chain combines TRBV6-5 with TRBJ1-6; D uncertain. The ends were cut back, 6 bases at V and 0 bases at J, with 9 bases in the middle. Germline V CDR1 and CDR2: MNHEY, SVGAGI. This CDR3 has 15 amino acids. CDR3 bases: TGTGCCAGCAGCCAAGATAGCTCCTATAATTCACCCCTCCACTTT. It translates to CASSQDSSYNSPLHF.

The chain combines TRBV4-1 with TRBJ1-2; maybe TRBD1 (5 bases). Trimming cost V 5 bases and J 4 bases, with 20 bases left between them. There are 16 residues in the CDR3. Germline assignment: CDR1 MGHRA and CDR2 YSYEKL. The CDR3 DNA follows: TGCGCCAGCAGCGAGCCTGTGGTAGAGGGGAGCTATGGCTACACCTTC. Translating it yields CASSEPVVEGSYGYTF.

The chain couples TRBV24-1 to TRBJ2-3; 15 nucleotides line up with TRBD2. Losses at the gene ends were 12 bases for V and 6 bases for J; bases not matched to a gene: 12. This CDR3 region has 16 residues. Germline CDR1 reads KGHDR; CDR2 reads SFDVKD. The CDR3: CAPDLIGLAGGDTQYF. CDR3 sequence (DNA): TGTGCCCCCGACCTAATTGGACTAGCGGGAGGGGATACGCAGTATTTT.